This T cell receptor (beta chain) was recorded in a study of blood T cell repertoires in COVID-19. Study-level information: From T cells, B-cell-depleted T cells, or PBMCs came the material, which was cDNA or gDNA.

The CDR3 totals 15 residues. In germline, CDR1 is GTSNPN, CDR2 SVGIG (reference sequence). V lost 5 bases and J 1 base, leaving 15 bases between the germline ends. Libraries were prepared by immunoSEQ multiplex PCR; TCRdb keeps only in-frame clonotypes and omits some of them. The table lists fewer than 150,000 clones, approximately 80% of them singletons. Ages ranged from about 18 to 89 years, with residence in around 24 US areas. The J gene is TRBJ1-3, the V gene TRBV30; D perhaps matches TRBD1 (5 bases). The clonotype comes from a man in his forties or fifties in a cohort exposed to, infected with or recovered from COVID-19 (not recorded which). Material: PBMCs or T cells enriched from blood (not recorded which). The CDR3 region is CAWARVGTSGNTIYF. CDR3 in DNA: TGTGCCTGGGCCCGAGTTGGGACTTCTGGAAACACCATATATTTT.